This T cell receptor beta chain was obtained from a study of shared clonotypes between healthy human individuals. Study-wide background: Serving as donors were a couple of women and three men, whose ages spanned 18 to 49.

It was into CD45RA+ naive and CD45RA-negative memory subsets that the CD4+ cells were split. The repertoire was sequenced with immunoSEQ multiplex PCR; TCRdb's copy has only in-frame clones and lacks some. Of roughly 2 million clones detected, 85% to 95% appear once; the ten largest clones hold 0.13%. V lost 5 bases to trimming and J lost 6 bases, with 28 bases between them. Looked up from germline, CDR1 is SEHNR and CDR2 is FQNEAQ (reference sequence). This CDR3 has 19 amino acids. Overall study findings and caveats: How much donors shared clonotypes was expected to be affected by sequencing depth. Large sequencing depth failed to make sorted-subset sequencing complete, rarefaction showed.

Note on this clone: Its matching antigen is unknown.

Specimen: naive CD4+ T cells sorted from blood. The subset denotes: CD45RA+ positively selected. This chain uses TRBV7-9 with TRBJ2-2; possible D gene TRBD2, 5 bases. The sequence derives from a man aged 18 to 30 in good health. For the CDR3, the DNA is TGTGCCAGCAGCCCTCGGTTCCGGGCCATCAGCGAGGGCCCCGGGGAGCTGTTTTTT. This encodes CASSPRFRAISEGPGELFF.